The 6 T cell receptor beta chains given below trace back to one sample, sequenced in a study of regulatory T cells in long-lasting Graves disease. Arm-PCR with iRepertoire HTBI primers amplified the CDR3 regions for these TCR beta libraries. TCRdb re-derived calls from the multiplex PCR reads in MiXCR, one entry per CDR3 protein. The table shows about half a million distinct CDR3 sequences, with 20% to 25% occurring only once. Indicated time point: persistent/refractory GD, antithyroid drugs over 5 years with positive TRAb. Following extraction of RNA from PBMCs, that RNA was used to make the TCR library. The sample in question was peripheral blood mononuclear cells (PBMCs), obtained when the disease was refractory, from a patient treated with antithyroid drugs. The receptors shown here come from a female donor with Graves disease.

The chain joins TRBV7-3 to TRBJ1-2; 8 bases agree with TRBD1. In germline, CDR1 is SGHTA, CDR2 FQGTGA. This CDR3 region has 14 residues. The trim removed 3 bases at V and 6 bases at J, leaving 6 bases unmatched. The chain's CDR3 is CASSFGQGPNGYTF. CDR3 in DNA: TGTGCCAGCAGCTTCGGACAGGGCCCTAATGGCTACACCTTC. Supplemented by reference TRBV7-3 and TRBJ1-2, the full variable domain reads GAGVSQTPSNKVTEKGKYVELRCDPISGHTALYWYRQSLGQGPEFLIYFQGTGAADDSGLPNDRFFAVRPEGSVSTLKIQRTERGDSAVYLCASSFGQGPNGYTFGSGTRLTVV.

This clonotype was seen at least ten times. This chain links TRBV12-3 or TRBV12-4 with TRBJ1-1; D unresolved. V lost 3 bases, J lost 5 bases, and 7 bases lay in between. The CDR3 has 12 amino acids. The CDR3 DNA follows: TGTGCCAGCAGTTTGTCGATGACTGAAGCTTTCTTT. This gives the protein CASSLSMTEAFF.

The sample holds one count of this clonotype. The CDR3 is CASSQERLSGNTIYF. The CDR3 DNA follows: TGCGCCAGCAGCCAAGAAAGGCTCTCTGGAAACACCATATATTTT. The chain couples TRBV4-1 to TRBJ1-3; D unclear. The germline V gene has CDR1 MGHRA and CDR2 YSYEKL. The CDR3 extends over 15 amino acids. V was pared by 0 bases and J by 0 bases, with 6 bases between.

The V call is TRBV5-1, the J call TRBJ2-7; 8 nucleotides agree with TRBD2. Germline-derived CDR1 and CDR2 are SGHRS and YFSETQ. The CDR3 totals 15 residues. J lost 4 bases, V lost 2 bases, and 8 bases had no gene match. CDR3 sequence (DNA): TGCGCCAGCAGCTTACGACGGGGGGGGGAGTACGAGCAGTACTTC. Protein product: CASSLRRGGEYEQYF.

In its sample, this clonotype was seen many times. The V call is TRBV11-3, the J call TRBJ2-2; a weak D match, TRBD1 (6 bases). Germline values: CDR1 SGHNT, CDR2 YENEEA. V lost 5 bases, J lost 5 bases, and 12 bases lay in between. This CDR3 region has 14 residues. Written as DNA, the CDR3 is TGTGCCAGCAGCCGCAAACAGGGAACCGGGGAGCTGTTTTTT. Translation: CASSRKQGTGELFF.

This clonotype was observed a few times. As DNA, the CDR3 is TGTGCCAGCAGCGTAGCCCCGGGACTCTCGGACGAGCAGTACTTC. Protein sequence: CASSVAPGLSDEQYF. V and J are TRBV9 and TRBJ2-7; maybe TRBD2 (6 bases). The CDR3 covers 15 residues. The V and J ends lost 0 bases and 5 bases respectively, with 15 bases between them. Germline CDR1 and CDR2: SGDLS and YYNGEE. The complete variable domain, with remaining parts taken from reference TRBV9 and TRBJ2-7, reads DSGVTQTPKHLITATGQRVTLRCSPRSGDLSVYWYQQSLDQGLQFLIQYYNGEERAKGNILERFSAQQFPDLHSELNLSSLELGDSALYFCASSVAPGLSDEQYFGPGTRLTVT.